What follows are 8 T cell receptor beta chains derived from one specimen sequenced in a study of vaccination and CD4 T cells after COVID-19. These receptors' antigens are unknown. CD4+ T cells that had been cultured provided DNA sequenced with the Oncomine TCR Beta short-read assay. TCRdb re-analysed the PCR reads in MiXCR, keeping a single row per CDR3 protein. This table holds 8,000 to 9,500 distinct CDR3 sequences, about 65% found once. Treatment here: approximately nine-day PBMC culture with coronavirus spike peptide pools or control peptides (ViraFEST assay). The sequencing input was CD4+ T cells from blood, cultured in vitro. The receptors were sampled from a human donor who had recovered from COVID-19.

This clonotype has a handful of counts. The rearrangement uses TRBV7-6 and TRBJ2-2, with TRBD2 identical over 7 bases. The CDR3 consists of 16 residues. The V and J ends lost 7 bases and 5 bases, in that order; junction bases with no gene match: 13. The V gene's germline CDR1 is SGHVS and CDR2 FNYEAQ. The CDR3 region has the DNA TGTGCCAGCACCCAACTGGCGGGAGTGTTTACCGGGGAGCTGTTTTTT. It translates to CASTQLAGVFTGELFF. Combining the CDR3 with reference TRBV7-6 and TRBJ2-2 gives the whole variable domain GAGVSQSPRYKVTKRGQDVALRCDPISGHVSLYWYRQALGQGPEFLTYFNYEAQQDKSGLPNDRFSAERPEGSISTLTIQRTEQRDSAMYRCASTQLAGVFTGELFFGEGSRLTVL.

This chain links TRBV6-2 or TRBV6-3 with TRBJ1-1; no definite D call. Trimming cost V 6 bases and J 2 bases, with 1 base left between them. The V gene's germline CDR1 is MNHEY and CDR2 SVGEGT. The CDR3 consists of 10 residues. The CDR3 region has the DNA TGTGCCAGCAGCAACACTGAAGCTTTCTTT. Protein sequence: CASSNTEAFF.

V is TRBV20-1 and J is TRBJ1-2; weak D call: TRBD1 (5 bases). The length of the CDR3 is 17 residues. Germline lookup yields CDR1 DFQATT and CDR2 SNEGSKA (reference sequence). Trimming took off 6 bases at V and 5 bases at J, with 28 bases between the two ends. The CDR3 is CSAASLGQGSLGYGYTF. In DNA, the CDR3 is TGCAGTGCCGCGTCCCTCGGGCAGGGAAGTCTGGGGTATGGCTACACCTTC.

The rearrangement joins TRBV15 to TRBJ2-5; tentatively, D is TRBD1 (5 bases). V dropped 3 bases and J dropped 2 bases, with 7 bases sitting between them. Germline lookup yields CDR1 LNHNV and CDR2 YYDKDF (reference sequence). The CDR3 is 13 residues long. Here the CDR3 reads CATSSRAQETQYF. CDR3 nucleotide sequence: TGTGCCACCAGCAGCAGGGCACAAGAGACCCAGTACTTC.

This clonotype was seen more than once but under ten times. The chain is built from TRBV20-1 and TRBJ1-4, with D unclear. CDR3 length: 13 amino acids. The V gene's germline CDR1 is DFQATT and CDR2 SNEGSKA (reference sequence). Between the trimmed V and J ends, which lost 5 bases and 2 bases, there was a span of 9 bases. CDR3: CSARLDTNEKLFF. The CDR3, as DNA: TGCAGTGCTCGCTTGGATACTAATGAAAAACTGTTTTTT.

The rearrangement links TRBV20-1 to TRBJ1-4; D is undetermined. The V gene lost 0 bases and the J gene lost 7 bases, with 15 bases spanning the gap. CDR3 length equals 15 residues. Germline V lookup: CDR1 DFQATT, CDR2 SNEGSKA (reference sequence). The CDR3 here is CSARDPGFPGEKLFF. The CDR3 nucleotides are TGCAGTGCTAGAGATCCGGGGTTCCCGGGTGAAAAACTGTTTTTT.

This clonotype was observed a handful of times. This sequence joins TRBV7-2 and TRBJ1-5, with unresolved D. Trimming left V 7 bases short and J 6 bases short, with 19 bases between. This CDR3 region has 15 residues. The germline V gene encodes CDR1 SGHTA and CDR2 FQGNSA. The CDR3 loop is CASTRGLYDGQPQHF. DNA of the CDR3: TGTGCCAGCACACGTGGGTTATACGACGGTCAGCCCCAGCATTTT.

This chain connects TRBV5-8 to TRBJ2-5; D may be TRBD1 or TRBD2 (5 bases each). Germline CDR1 reads SGHTS; CDR2 reads YDEGEE. This CDR3 has 15 residues. V dropped 5 bases and J dropped 3 bases, with 17 bases sitting between them. The CDR3: CASRKGTHSKETQYF. The CDR3 bases are TGTGCCAGCAGAAAAGGGACCCACTCAAAAGAGACCCAGTACTTC. Complete variable domain (other parts from reference TRBV5-8 and TRBJ2-5): EAGVTQSPTHLIKTRGQQATLRCSPISGHTSVYWYQQALGLGLQFLLWYDEGEERNRGNFPPRFSGRQFPNYSSELNVNALELEDSALYLCASRKGTHSKETQYFGPGTRLLVL.